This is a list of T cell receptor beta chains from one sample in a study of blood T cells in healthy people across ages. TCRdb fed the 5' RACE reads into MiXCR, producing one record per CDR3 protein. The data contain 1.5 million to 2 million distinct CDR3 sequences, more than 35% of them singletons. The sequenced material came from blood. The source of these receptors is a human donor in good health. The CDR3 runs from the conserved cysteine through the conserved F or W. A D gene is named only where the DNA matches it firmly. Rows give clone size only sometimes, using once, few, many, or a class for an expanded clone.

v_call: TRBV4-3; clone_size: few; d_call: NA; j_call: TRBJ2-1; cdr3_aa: CASSQEPAARYNEQFF; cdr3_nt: TGCGCCAGCAGCCAAGAACCAGCGGCTAGGTACAATGAGCAGTTCTTC
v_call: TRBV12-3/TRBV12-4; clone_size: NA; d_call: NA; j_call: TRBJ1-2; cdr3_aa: CASSWPGTAYGYTF; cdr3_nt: TGTGCCAGCAGCTGGCCCGGGACGGCCTATGGCTACACCTTC
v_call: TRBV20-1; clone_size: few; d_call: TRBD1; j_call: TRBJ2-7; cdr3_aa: CSARTTTGAYYEQYF; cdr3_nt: TGCAGTGCTAGAACCACTACAGGGGCCTACTACGAGCAGTACTTC
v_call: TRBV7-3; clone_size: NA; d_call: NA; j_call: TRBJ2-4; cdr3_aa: CASSLRGGQVYNEQYF; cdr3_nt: TGTGCCAGCAGCTTAAGGGGGGGACAGGTCTACAATGAGCAGTACTTC
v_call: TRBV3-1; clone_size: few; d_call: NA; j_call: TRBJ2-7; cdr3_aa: CASSQVVWPYEQYF; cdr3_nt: TGTGCCAGCAGCCAAGTTGTGTGGCCCTACGAGCAGTACTTC
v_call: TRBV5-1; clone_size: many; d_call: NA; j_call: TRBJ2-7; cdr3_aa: CASSSRDEQYF; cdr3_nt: TGTGCCAGCAGCTCTAGGGACGAGCAGTACTTC
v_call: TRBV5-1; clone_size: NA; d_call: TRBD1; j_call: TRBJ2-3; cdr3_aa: CASSLGGDRGRDTQYF; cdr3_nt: TGCGCCAGCAGCTTGGGAGGGGACAGGGGGCGAGATACGCAGTATTTT
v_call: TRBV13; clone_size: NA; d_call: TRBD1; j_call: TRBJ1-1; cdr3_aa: CASDRGFTEAFF; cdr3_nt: TGTGCCAGCGACAGGGGGTTCACTGAAGCTTTCTTT
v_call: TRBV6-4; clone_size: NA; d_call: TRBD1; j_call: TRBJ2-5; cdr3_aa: CASRRTGRWETQYF; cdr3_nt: TGTGCCAGCAGACGGACAGGGCGATGGGAGACCCAGTACTTC
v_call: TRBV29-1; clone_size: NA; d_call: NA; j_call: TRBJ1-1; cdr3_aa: CSVEQGSPLEGTEAFF; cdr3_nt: TGCAGCGTTGAACAGGGGTCCCCCCTGGAGGGGACTGAAGCTTTCTTT
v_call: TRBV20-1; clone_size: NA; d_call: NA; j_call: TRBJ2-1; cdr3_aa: CSALLSSYNEQFF; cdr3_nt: TGCAGTGCTCTTCTGAGCTCCTACAATGAGCAGTTCTTC
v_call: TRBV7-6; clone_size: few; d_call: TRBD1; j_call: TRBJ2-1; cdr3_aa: CASARTGVSNEQFF; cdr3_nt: TGTGCCAGCGCAAGGACAGGGGTTAGCAATGAGCAGTTCTTC
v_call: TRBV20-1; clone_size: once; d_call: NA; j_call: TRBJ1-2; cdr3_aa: CSARGLGDYVYGYTF; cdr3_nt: TGCAGTGCTAGAGGGTTGGGAGACTACGTCTATGGCTACACCTTC
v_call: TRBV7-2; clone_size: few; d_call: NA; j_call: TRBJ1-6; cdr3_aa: CASSLVSEGSSPLHF; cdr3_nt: TGTGCCAGCAGCTTAGTGTCAGAGGGGTCCTCACCCCTCCACTTT
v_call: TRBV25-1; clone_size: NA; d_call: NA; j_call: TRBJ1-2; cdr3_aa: CASSDQFGYTF; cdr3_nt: TGTGCCAGCAGTGATCAGTTTGGCTACACCTTC
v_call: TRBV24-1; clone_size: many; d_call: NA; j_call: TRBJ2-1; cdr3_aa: CATRGSYNEQFF; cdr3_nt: TGTGCCACCAGGGGCTCCTACAATGAGCAGTTCTTC
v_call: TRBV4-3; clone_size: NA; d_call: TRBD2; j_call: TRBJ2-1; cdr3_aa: CASKAEPSGDNGQFF; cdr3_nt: TGCGCCAGCAAAGCCGAGCCTAGCGGGGACAATGGGCAGTTCTTC
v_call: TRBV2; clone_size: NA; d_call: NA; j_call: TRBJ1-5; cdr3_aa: CASSYQGVSQHF; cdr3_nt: TGTGCCAGCAGTTACCAAGGTGTATCCCAGCATTTT
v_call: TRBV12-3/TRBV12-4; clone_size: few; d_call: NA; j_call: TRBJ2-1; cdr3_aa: CASSFSGTLQFF; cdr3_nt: TGTGCCAGCAGTTTTTCCGGGACACTCCAGTTCTTC
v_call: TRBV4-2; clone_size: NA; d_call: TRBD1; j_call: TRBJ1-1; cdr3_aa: CASSQDRVGAFF; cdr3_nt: TGTGCCAGCAGCCAGGACAGGGTGGGGGCTTTCTTT
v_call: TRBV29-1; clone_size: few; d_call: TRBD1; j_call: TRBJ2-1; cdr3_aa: CSVVGQFSYNEQFF; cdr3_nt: TGCAGCGTTGTGGGACAGTTCTCCTACAATGAGCAGTTCTTC
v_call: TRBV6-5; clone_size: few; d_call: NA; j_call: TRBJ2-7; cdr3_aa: CASSDPPGHSYEQYF; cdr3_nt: TGTGCCAGCAGCGACCCTCCAGGGCATTCCTACGAGCAGTACTTC
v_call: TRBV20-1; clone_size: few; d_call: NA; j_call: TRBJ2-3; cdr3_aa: CSASLDLATDTQYF; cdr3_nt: TGCAGTGCTAGTCTGGACCTAGCAACAGATACGCAGTATTTT
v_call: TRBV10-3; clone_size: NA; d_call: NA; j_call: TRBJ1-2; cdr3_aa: CAISATSRASYTF; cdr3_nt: TGTGCCATCAGTGCAACTTCCAGGGCCTCATACACCTTC
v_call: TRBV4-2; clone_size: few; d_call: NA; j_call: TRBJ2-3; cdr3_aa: CASSPPGDIRRDTQYF; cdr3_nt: TGTGCCAGCAGCCCACCCGGGGACATCCGGAGGGATACGCAGTATTTT
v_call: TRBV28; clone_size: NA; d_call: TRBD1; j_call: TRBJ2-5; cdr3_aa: CASGFGGQGETQYF; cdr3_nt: TGTGCCAGCGGTTTTGGGGGACAGGGAGAGACCCAGTACTTC
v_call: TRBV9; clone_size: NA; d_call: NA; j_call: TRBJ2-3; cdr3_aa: CASSVATGPNTDTQYF; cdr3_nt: TGTGCCAGCAGCGTAGCTACGGGGCCGAACACAGATACGCAGTATTTT
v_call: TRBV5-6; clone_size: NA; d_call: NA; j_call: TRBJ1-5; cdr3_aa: CASASGNQPQHF; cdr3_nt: TGTGCCAGCGCTAGTGGGAATCAGCCCCAGCATTTT
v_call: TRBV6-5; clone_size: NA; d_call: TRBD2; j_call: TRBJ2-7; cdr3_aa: CASSYSEGGNEQYF; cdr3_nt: TGTGCCAGCAGTTACTCGGAGGGAGGGAACGAGCAGTACTTC
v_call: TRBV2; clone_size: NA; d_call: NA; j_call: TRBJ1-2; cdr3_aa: CTSNQHGQYYGYTF; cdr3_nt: TGTACCAGCAACCAACATGGACAGTACTATGGCTACACCTTC
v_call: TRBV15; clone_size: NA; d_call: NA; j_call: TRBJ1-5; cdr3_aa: CATSRDWGPQHF; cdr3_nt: TGTGCCACCAGCAGAGATTGGGGGCCCCAGCATTTT
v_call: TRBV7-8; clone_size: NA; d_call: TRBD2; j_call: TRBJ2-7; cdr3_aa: CASPPFTSGGDSHSLERYF; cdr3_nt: TGTGCCAGCCCACCCTTTACTAGCGGGGGGGACTCCCACTCTCTCGAGCGGTACTTC
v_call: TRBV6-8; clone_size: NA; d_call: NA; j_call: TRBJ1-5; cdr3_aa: CATRARPQHF; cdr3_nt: TGTGCCACACGGGCGCGGCCCCAGCATTTT
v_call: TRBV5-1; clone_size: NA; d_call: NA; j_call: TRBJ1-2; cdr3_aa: CASRIGTTNNYGYTF; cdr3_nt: TGCGCCAGCAGAATTGGGACTACGAATAACTATGGCTACACCTTC
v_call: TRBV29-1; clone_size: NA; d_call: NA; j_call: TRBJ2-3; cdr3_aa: CNVDSGLSSTDTQYF; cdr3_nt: TGCAACGTAGACTCGGGCCTTTCTAGCACAGATACGCAGTATTTT
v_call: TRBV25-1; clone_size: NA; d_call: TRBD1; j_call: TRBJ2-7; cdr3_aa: CASSDPETGYEQYF; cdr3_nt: TGTGCCAGCAGTGATCCCGAGACAGGGTACGAGCAGTACTTC
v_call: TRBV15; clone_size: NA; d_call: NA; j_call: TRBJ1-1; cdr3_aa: CATSSETGRAFF; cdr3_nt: TGTGCCACCAGCTCCGAAACAGGGCGGGCTTTCTTT
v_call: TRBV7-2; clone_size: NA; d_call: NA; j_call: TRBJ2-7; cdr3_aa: CASSLVLSEYEQYF; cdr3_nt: TGTGCCAGCAGCTTAGTTCTGTCAGAGTACGAGCAGTACTTC
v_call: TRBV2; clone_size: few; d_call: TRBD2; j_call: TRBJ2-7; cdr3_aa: CASRLRGGSYEQYF; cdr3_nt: TGTGCCAGCAGACTACGGGGGGGCTCCTACGAGCAGTACTTC
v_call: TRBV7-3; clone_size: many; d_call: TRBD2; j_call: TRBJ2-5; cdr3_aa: CASSLLGGSQETQYF; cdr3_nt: TGTGCCAGCAGCTTACTCGGGGGGTCTCAAGAGACCCAGTACTTC
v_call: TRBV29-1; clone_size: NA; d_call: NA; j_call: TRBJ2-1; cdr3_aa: CSVEGAIEQFF; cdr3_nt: TGCAGCGTTGAAGGGGCCATAGAGCAGTTCTTC
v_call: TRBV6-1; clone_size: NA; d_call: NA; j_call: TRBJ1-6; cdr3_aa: CASSEHRVDSSPLHF; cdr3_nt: TGTGCCAGCAGTGAACACCGCGTGGATAGTTCACCCCTCCACTTT
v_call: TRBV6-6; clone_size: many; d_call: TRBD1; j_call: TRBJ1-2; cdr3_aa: CATTTRTGGVHGYTF; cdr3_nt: TGTGCCACCACGACTAGGACAGGGGGCGTTCATGGCTACACCTTC
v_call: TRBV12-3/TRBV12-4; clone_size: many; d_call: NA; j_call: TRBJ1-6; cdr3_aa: CASTLGGRRNNSPLHF; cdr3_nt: TGTGCCAGCACCCTGGGGGGGCGTAGAAATAATTCACCCCTCCACTTT
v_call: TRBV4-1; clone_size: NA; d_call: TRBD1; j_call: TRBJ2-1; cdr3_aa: CASFPGAGQGNTEQFF; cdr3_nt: TGCGCCAGCTTTCCAGGGGCCGGACAGGGAAACACTGAGCAGTTCTTC
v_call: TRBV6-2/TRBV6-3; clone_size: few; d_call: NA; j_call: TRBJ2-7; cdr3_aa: CASSFRQGTTYEQYF; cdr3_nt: TGTGCCAGCAGTTTCCGACAGGGGACTACCTACGAGCAGTACTTC
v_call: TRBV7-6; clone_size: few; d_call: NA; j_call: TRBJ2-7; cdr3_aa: CASSNRTGPYEQYF; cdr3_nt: TGTGCCAGCAGCAACCGGACGGGACCCTACGAGCAGTACTTC
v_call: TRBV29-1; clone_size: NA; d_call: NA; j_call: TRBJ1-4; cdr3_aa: CSALVGGADEKLFF; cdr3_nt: TGCAGCGCCCTAGTCGGGGGAGCTGATGAAAAACTGTTTTTT
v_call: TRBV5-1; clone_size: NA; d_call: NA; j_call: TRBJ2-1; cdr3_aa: CASSLIGQDEQFF; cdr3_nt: TGCGCCAGCAGCTTGATAGGCCAAGATGAGCAGTTCTTC
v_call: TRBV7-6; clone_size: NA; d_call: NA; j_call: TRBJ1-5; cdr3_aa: CASSKPRVSSNQPQHF; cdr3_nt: TGTGCCAGCAGTAAACCCAGGGTTTCCTCCAATCAGCCCCAGCATTTT
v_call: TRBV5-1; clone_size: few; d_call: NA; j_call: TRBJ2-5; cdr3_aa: CASRRGTRETQYF; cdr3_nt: TGCGCCAGCAGGCGGGGTACCCGAGAGACCCAGTACTTC
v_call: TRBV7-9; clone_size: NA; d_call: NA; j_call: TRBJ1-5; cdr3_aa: CASTLGEDQPQHF; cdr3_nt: TGTGCCAGTACCCTCGGGGAGGATCAGCCCCAGCATTTT
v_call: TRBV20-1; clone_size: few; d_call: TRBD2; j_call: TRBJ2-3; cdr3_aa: CSARPLVMGGDTQYF; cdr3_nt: TGCAGTGCTAGACCGCTAGTAATGGGGGGGGATACGCAGTATTTT
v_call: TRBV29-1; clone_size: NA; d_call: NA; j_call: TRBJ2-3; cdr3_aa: CSVEWQSTDTQYF; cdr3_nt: TGCAGCGTTGAGTGGCAGAGCACAGATACGCAGTATTTT
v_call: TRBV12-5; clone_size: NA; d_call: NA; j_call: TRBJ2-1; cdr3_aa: CASGLENEQFF; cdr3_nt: TGTGCTAGTGGTTTGGAAAATGAGCAGTTCTTC
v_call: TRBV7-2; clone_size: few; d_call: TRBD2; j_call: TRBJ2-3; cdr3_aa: CASSLELLAGGRDTQYF; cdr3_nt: TGTGCCAGCAGCTTAGAGCTGCTAGCGGGGGGTCGAGATACGCAGTATTTT
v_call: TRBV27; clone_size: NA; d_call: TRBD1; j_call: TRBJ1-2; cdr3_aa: CASSPSGQGGYTF; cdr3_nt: TGTGCCAGCAGCCCCTCGGGACAGGGGGGCTACACCTTC
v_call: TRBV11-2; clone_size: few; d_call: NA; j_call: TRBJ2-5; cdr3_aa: CASSFHRGGLQETQYF; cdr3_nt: TGTGCCAGCAGCTTTCACAGGGGGGGGCTCCAAGAGACCCAGTACTTC